One T cell receptor beta chain is described in this entry. Antigen unknown. These data come from a study of cytomegalovirus exposure and HLA in healthy donors. Study-level information: Earlier findings included some 120 million unique TCR beta sequences obtained from about 179 million T cells.

This CDR3 is 16 amino acids long. Germline V gene lookup returns CDR1 SEHNR and CDR2 FQNEAQ (reference sequence). V gave up 5 bases and J gave up 0 bases; unmatched junction bases: 5. Study findings and constraints: Among CMV-associated TCR beta chains, most appeared HLA-restricted in a later analysis. Analyses of presence/absence relied on an assumption of roughly uniform sequencing depth across donors. Reportedly, fewer N-insertions than the approximately 700-donor mean appeared in an Asian-associated ancestry cluster in a later analysis.

PCR primers comprised 60 Vbeta and 13 Jbeta primers. Clones were read by immunoSEQ multiplex PCR, and TCRdb kept only the in-frame ones, dropping some. The data hold roughly 90,000 clones, with around three quarters observed a single time. Specimen: PBMCs. The rearrangement joins TRBV7-9 to TRBJ2-1; 9 nucleotides line up with TRBD1. The sequence derives from a woman in her forties in good health and CMV-seropositive. This CDR3 reads CASSPDRGNSYNEQFF. The CDR3 region has the DNA TGTGCCAGCAGCCCCGACAGGGGGAACTCCTACAATGAGCAGTTCTTC.